The TCR beta chain under discussion was sequenced for a study of blood T cell repertoires in COVID-19. Study summary: The study drew acute and convalescent COVID-19 samples from the United States, Italy and Spain.

V lost 0 bases, J lost 5 bases, and 4 bases stayed unmatched. The germline CDR1 and CDR2 sequences are GTSNPN and SVGIG (reference sequence). The CDR3 spans 13 residues. Per the original data handling: Scientists estimated how many nucleated cells there were by amplifying reference gene primers. TCRdb's copy holds only in-frame clones and misses some; the assay was immunoSEQ multiplex PCR. That table gives V, J and clone size, and the DNA gave D and trimming. Among fewer than 90,000 clones, about 91% were seen once, and the ten largest hold around 0.44%. Sequencing used peripheral blood. This chain joins TRBV30 and TRBJ2-7, with 7 bases matching TRBD1. The origin of this receptor is a man aged 55-75 years with acute or convalescent COVID-19. The CDR3 region is CAWSVTGAHEQYF. CDR3 nucleotides: TGTGCCTGGAGTGTCACAGGGGCTCACGAGCAGTACTTC.